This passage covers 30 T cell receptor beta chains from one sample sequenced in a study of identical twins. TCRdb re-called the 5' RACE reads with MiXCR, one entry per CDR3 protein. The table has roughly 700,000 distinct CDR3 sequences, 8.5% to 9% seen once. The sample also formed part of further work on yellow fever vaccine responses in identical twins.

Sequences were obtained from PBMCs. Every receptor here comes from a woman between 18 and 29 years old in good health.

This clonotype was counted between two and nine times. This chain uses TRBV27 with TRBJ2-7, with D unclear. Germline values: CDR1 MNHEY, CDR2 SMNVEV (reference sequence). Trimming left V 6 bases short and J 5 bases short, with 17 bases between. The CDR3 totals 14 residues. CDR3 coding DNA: TGTGCCAGCAGCCCGGACGGACCCCCGGACGAGCAGTACTTC. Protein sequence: CASSPDGPPDEQYF.

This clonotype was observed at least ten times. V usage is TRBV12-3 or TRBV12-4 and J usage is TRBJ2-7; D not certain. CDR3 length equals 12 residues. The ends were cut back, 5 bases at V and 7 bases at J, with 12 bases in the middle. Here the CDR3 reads CASSPFGGEQYF. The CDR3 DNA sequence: TGTGCCAGCAGTCCTTTCGGCGGTGAGCAGTACTTC.

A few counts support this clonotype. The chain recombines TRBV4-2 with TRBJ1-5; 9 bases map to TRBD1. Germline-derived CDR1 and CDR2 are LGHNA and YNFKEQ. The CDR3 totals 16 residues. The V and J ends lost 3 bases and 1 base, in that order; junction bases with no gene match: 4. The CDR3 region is CASSHLGQGSNQPQHF. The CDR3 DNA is TGTGCCAGCAGCCACCTAGGACAGGGGAGCAATCAGCCCCAGCATTTT.

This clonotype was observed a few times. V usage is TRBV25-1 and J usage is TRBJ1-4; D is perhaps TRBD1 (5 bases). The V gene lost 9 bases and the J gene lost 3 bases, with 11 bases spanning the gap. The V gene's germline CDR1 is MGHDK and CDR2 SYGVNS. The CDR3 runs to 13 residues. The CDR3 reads CASSGHANEKLFF. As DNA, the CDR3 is TGTGCCAGTTCTGGACATGCTAATGAAAAACTGTTTTTT.

The CDR3 is CASSYSAGAYGYTF. CDR3 DNA sequence: TGTGCCAGCAGTTACTCGGCAGGGGCCTATGGCTACACCTTC. The gene calls are TRBV6-5 and TRBJ1-2, with D perhaps matching TRBD1 (6 bases). V was shortened by 0 bases and J by 4 bases, with 9 bases between the two germline ends. Germline V CDR1 and CDR2: MNHEY, SVGAGI. The length of the CDR3 is 14 residues.

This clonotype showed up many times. The CDR3 DNA follows: TGTGCCAGCACCAGGCCCAGCGGGTACGCCGGGGAGCTGTTTTTT. Amino acid sequence: CASTRPSGYAGELFF. V usage is TRBV6-2 or TRBV6-3 and J usage is TRBJ2-2; D might be TRBD2 (6 bases). With 7 bases removed from V and 6 bases from J, the gap between germline ends came to 18 bases. This CDR3 region has 15 residues. Germline assignment: CDR1 MNHEY and CDR2 SVGEGT.

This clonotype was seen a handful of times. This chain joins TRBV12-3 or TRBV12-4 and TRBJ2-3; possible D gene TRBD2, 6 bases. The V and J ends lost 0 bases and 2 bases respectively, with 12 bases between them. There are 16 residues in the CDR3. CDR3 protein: CASSLASGTFTDTQYF. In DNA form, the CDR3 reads TGTGCCAGCAGTTTAGCTTCCGGGACTTTCACAGATACGCAGTATTTT.

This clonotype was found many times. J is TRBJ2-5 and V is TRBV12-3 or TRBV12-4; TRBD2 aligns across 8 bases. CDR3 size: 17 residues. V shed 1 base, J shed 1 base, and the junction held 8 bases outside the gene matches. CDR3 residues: CASSLGLALAAQETQYF. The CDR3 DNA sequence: TGTGCCAGCAGTTTAGGTTTGGCACTAGCGGCCCAAGAGACCCAGTACTTC.

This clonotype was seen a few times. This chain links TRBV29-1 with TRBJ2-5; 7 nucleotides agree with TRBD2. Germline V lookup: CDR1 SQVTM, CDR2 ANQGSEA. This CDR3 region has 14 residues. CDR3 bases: TGCAGTGCGCTCGGGACTATAGCGGGAGAGACCCAGTACTTC. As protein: CSALGTIAGETQYF.

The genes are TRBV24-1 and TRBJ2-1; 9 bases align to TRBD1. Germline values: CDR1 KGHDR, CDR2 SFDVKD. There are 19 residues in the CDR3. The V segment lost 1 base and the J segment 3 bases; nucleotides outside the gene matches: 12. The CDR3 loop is CATSDFPPTGGRDYNEQFF. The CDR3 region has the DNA TGTGCCACCAGTGATTTCCCCCCGACAGGGGGAAGAGACTACAATGAGCAGTTCTTC.

Here the CDR3 DNA reads TGTGCCAGCAGCCCCCTCCAGGGATTCAACACTGAAGCTTTCTTT. Translating it yields CASSPLQGFNTEAFF. The chain is built from TRBV6-1 and TRBJ1-1; a weak D match, TRBD1 (5 bases). V was trimmed by 6 bases and J by 2 bases, leaving 16 bases between them. This CDR3 comprises 15 residues. The germline V gene encodes CDR1 MNHNS and CDR2 SASEGT.

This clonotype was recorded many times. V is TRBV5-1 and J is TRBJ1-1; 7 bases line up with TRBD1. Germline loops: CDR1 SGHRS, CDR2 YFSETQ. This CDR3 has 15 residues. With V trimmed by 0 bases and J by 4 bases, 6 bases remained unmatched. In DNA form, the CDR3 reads TGCGCCAGCAGCTTGGAGACAGGGATGGGCACTGAAGCTTTCTTT. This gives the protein CASSLETGMGTEAFF.

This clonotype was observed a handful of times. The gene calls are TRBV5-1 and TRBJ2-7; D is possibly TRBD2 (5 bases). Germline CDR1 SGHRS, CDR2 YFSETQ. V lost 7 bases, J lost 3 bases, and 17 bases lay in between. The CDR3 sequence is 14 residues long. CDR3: CASRIAPGDYEQYF. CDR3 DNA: TGCGCCAGCCGCATAGCGCCCGGGGACTACGAGCAGTACTTC.

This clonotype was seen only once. The CDR3 protein is CATAGLADNEQFF. For the CDR3, the DNA is TGTGCCACCGCGGGACTAGCGGACAATGAGCAGTTCTTC. V and J are TRBV19 and TRBJ2-1; 11 bases fit TRBD2. The CDR3 spans 13 residues. Losses at the gene ends were 10 bases for V and 5 bases for J; bases not matched to a gene: 4. CDR1 is LNHDA and CDR2 is SQIVND in the germline V gene (reference sequence).

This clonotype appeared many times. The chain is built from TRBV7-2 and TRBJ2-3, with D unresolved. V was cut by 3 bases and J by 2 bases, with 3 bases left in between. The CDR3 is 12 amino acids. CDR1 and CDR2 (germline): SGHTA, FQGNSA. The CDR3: CASSFNTDTQYF. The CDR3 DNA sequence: TGTGCCAGCAGCTTTAACACAGATACGCAGTATTTT.

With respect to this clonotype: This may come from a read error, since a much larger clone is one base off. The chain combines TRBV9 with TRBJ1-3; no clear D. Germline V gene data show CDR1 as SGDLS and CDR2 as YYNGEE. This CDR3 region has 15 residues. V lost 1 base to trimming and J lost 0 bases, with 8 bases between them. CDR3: CASSVWADSGNTIYF. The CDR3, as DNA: TGTGCCAGCAGCGTATGGGCAGACTCTGGAAACACCATATATTTT.

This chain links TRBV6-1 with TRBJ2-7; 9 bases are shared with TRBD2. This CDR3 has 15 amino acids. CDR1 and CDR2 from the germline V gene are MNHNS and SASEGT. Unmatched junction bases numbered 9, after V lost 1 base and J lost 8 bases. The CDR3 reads CASSEVDSGRYQQYF. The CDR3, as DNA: TGTGCCAGCAGTGAAGTTGACAGCGGGAGGTACCAGCAGTACTTC.

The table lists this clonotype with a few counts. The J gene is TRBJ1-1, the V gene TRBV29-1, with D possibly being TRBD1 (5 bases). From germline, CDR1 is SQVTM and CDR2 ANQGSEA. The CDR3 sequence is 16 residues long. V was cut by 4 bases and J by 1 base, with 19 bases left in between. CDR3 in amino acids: CSVVYRQGGRNTEAFF. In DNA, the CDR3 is TGCAGCGTTGTTTATCGGCAGGGCGGGCGGAACACTGAAGCTTTCTTT. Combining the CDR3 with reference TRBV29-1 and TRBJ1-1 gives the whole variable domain SAVISQKPSRDICQRGTSLTIQCQVDSQVTMMFWYRQQPGQSLTLIATANQGSEATYESGFVIDKFPISRPNLTFSTLTVSNMSPEDSSIYLCSVVYRQGGRNTEAFFGQGTRLTVV.

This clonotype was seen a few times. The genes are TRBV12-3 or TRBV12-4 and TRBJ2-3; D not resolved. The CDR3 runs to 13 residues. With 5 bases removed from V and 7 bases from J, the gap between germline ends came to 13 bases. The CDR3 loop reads CASSTRLENTQYF. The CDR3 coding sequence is TGTGCCAGCAGTACCCGACTGGAGAATACGCAGTATTTT.

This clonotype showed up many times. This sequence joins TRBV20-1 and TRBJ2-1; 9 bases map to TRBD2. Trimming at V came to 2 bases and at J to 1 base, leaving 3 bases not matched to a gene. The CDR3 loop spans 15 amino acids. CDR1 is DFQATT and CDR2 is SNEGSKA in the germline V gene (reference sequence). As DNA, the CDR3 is TGCAGTGCTAGACCAGCGGGAGGTTCCTACAATGAGCAGTTCTTC. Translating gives CSARPAGGSYNEQFF.

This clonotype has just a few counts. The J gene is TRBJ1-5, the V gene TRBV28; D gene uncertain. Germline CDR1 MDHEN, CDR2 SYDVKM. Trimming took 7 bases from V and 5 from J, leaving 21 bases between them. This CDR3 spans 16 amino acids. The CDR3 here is CASTLAGASSHQPQHF. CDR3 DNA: TGTGCCAGCACCCTGGCAGGAGCCTCATCGCATCAGCCCCAGCATTTT.

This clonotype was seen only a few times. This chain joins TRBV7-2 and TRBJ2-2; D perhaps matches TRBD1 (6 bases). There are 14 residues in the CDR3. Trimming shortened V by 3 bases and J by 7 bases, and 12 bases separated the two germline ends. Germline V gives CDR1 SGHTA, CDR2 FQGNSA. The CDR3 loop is CASSLTGLGGELFF. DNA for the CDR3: TGTGCCAGCAGCTTGACAGGTCTTGGCGGGGAGCTGTTTTTT.

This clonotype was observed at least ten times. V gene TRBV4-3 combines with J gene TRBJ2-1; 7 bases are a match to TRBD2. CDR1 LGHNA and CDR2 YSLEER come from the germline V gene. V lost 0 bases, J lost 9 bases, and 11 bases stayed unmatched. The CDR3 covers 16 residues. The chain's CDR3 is CASSQDAAGESGEQFF. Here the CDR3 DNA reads TGCGCCAGCAGCCAAGATGCGGCGGGAGAATCGGGTGAGCAGTTCTTC.

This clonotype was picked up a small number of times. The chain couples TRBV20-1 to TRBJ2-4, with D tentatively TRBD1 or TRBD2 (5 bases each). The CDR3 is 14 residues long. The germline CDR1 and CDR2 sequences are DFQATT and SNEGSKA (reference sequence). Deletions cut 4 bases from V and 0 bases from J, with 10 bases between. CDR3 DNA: TGCAGTGCTACCAGGGACGTAGCCAAAAACATTCAGTACTTC. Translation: CSATRDVAKNIQYF.

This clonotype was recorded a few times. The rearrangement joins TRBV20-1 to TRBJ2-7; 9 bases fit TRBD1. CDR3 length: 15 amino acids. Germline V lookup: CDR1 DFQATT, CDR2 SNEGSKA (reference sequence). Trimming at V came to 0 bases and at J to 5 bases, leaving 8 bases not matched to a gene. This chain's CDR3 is CSAREMGTGIHEQYF. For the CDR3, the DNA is TGCAGTGCTAGAGAAATGGGGACAGGGATCCACGAGCAGTACTTC.

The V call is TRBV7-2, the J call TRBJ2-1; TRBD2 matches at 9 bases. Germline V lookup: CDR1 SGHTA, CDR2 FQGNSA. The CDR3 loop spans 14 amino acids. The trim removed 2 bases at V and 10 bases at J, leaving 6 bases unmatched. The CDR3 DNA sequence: TGTGCCAGCAGCTTAATGGGGACTAGCTACGAGCAGTTCTTC. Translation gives CASSLMGTSYEQFF.

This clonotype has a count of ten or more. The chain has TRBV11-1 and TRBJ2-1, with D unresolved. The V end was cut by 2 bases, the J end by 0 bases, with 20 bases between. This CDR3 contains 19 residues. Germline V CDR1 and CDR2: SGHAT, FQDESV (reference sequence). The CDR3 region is CASSLFPGSGANSYNEQFF. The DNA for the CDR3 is TGTGCCAGCAGCTTATTCCCGGGTAGTGGCGCTAACTCCTACAATGAGCAGTTCTTC.

The CDR3 bases are TGTGCCAGCAGAACCCCGGGGGGGCTGACTGAAGCTTTCTTT. This translates into CASRTPGGLTEAFF. J is TRBJ1-1 and V is TRBV6-5; D is possibly TRBD1 (6 bases). CDR3 size: 14 residues. Trimming pared 6 bases from V and 5 bases from J, leaving 16 bases between. CDR1 MNHEY and CDR2 SVGAGI come from the germline V gene.

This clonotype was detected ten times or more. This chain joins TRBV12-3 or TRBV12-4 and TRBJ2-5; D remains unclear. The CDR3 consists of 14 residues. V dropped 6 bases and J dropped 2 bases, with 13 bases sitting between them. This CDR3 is CASRKQNLQETQYF. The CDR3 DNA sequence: TGTGCCAGCAGAAAACAGAATCTACAAGAGACCCAGTACTTC.

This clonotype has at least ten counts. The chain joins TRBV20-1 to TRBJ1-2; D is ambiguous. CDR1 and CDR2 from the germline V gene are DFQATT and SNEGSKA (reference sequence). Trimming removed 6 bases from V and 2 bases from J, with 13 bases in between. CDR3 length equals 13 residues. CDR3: CSAMQVKNYGYTF. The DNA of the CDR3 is TGCAGTGCCATGCAGGTCAAGAACTATGGCTACACCTTC.